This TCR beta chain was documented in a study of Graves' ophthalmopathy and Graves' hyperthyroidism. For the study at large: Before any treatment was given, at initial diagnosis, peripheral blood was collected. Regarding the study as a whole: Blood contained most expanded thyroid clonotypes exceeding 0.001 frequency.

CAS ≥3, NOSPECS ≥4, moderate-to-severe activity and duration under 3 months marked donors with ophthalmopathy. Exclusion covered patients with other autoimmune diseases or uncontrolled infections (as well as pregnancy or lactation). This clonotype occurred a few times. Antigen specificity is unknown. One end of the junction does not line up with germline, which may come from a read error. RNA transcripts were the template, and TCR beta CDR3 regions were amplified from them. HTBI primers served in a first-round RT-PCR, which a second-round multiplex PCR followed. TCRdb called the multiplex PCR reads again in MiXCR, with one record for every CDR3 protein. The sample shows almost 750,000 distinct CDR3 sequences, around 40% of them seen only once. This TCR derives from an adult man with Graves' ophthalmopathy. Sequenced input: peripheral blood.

CDR3 nucleotides: TGTGCCAGCAGCGTAGGGCCATTCCAAAAGACCCAGTACTTC. The encoded protein is CASSVGPFQKTQYF. This rearrangement joins TRBV9 to TRBJ2-5; D is unclear. CDR3 length: 14 amino acids. The germline gives CDR1 SGDLS, CDR2 YYNGEE. Using reference TRBV9 and TRBJ2-5 for the parts outside the CDR3, the full variable domain is DSGVTQTPKHLITATGQRVTLRCSPRSGDLSVYWYQQSLDQGLQFLIQYYNGEERAKGNILERFSAQQFPDLHSELNLSSLELGDSALYFCASSVGPFQKTQYFGPGTRLLVL.